Below are 19 T cell receptor beta chains sequenced from a single sample in a study of cytomegalovirus exposure and HLA in healthy donors. With 60 Vbeta and 13 Jbeta primers, the PCR was carried out. Measured with immunoSEQ multiplex PCR; TCRdb has only the in-frame clones, and not every one. The table includes 180,000 or so clones, around 70% detected once. The sequenced material came from PBMCs. All receptors derive from a male donor in good health and CMV-seronegative.

The chain couples TRBV15 to TRBJ1-5; D gene ambiguous. The V gene's germline CDR1 is LNHNV and CDR2 YYDKDF (reference sequence). Trimming removed 3 bases from V and 0 bases from J, with 12 bases in between. The CDR3 consists of 16 residues. The CDR3 sequence is CATSRAFVASNQPQHF. CDR3 coding DNA: TGTGCCACCAGCAGGGCTTTTGTTGCTAGCAATCAGCCCCAGCATTTT.

Only a few counts were recorded for this clone. The J gene is TRBJ1-1, the V gene TRBV9, with 7 positions matching TRBD1. The CDR3 runs 12 residues. V gave up 4 bases and J gave up 12 bases; unmatched junction bases: 9. Germline V gene data show CDR1 as SGDLS and CDR2 as YYNGEE. The CDR3 region has the DNA TGTGCCAGCAGCAGAGACAGGGATTCACCTTTCTTT. The encoded protein is CASSRDRDSPFF.

The genes are TRBV7-9 and TRBJ1-4, with 8 bases matching TRBD1. Unmatched junction bases numbered 3, after V lost 1 base and J lost 2 bases. The CDR3 runs 16 residues. Germline V gene data show CDR1 as SEHNR and CDR2 as FQNEAQ (reference sequence). The chain's CDR3 is CASSLDQGATNEKLFF. CDR3 coding DNA: TGTGCCAGCAGCTTAGATCAGGGGGCTACTAATGAAAAACTGTTTTTT.

J is TRBJ1-4 and V is TRBV5-6; D remains unclear. The CDR3 covers 14 residues. The germline V gene encodes CDR1 SGHDT and CDR2 YYEEEE. Trimming pared 1 base from V and 2 bases from J, leaving 6 bases between. CDR3 sequence (DNA): TGTGCCAGCAGCTTGCTCTCTACTAATGAAAAACTGTTTTTT. It encodes CASSLLSTNEKLFF. Full variable domain (rest looked up from reference TRBV5-6 and TRBJ1-4): DAGVTQSPTHLIKTRGQQVTLRCSPKSGHDTVSWYQQALGQGPQFIFQYYEEEERQRGNFPDRFSGHQFPNYSSELNVNALLLGDSALYLCASSLLSTNEKLFFGSGTQLSVL.

This clone was seen a single time. V usage is TRBV4-2 and J usage is TRBJ1-1; a possible D gene is TRBD1 (5 bases). Trimming pared 0 bases from V and 3 bases from J, leaving 11 bases between. The length of the CDR3 is 15 residues. Germline values: CDR1 LGHNA, CDR2 YNFKEQ. The CDR3 sequence is CASSQERGRYTEAFF. The DNA of the CDR3 is TGTGCCAGCAGCCAAGAGCGGGGACGGTACACTGAAGCTTTCTTT.

V usage is TRBV15 and J usage is TRBJ2-7; tentative D call: TRBD1 (6 bases). The CDR3 extends over 15 amino acids. Trimming took 4 bases from V and 2 from J, leaving 15 bases between them. Per germline, CDR1 LNHNV and CDR2 YYDKDF (reference sequence). The CDR3 sequence: CATSKQGDFAYEQYF. In DNA, the CDR3 is TGTGCCACCAGCAAACAGGGAGATTTTGCCTACGAGCAGTACTTC.

V usage is TRBV19 and J usage is TRBJ2-2; D remains ambiguous. V lost 5 bases to trimming and J lost 2 bases, with 6 bases between them. CDR1 is LNHDA and CDR2 is SQIVND in the germline V gene (reference sequence). This CDR3 has 13 residues. The CDR3 region has the DNA TGTGCCAGTAGTTACAGAAACACCGGGGAGCTGTTTTTT. Its protein product is CASSYRNTGELFF.

This chain connects TRBV5-1 to TRBJ1-1; 8 nucleotides line up with TRBD1. Per germline, CDR1 SGHRS and CDR2 YFSETQ. The CDR3 is 14 amino acids. With V trimmed by 2 bases and J by 4 bases, 4 bases remained unmatched. CDR3 residues: CASSFTGGGTEAFF. CDR3 in DNA: TGCGCCAGCAGCTTTACAGGGGGGGGCACTGAAGCTTTCTTT.

The chain links TRBV30 to TRBJ1-2; possible D gene TRBD1, 6 bases. Per germline, CDR1 GTSNPN and CDR2 SVGIG (reference sequence). The CDR3 has 15 residues. V lost 2 bases and J 4 bases, leaving 17 bases between the germline ends. The CDR3 sequence is CAWSRSGGGIYGYTF. The CDR3 bases are TGTGCCTGGAGTCGGTCGGGGGGCGGAATCTATGGCTACACCTTC. Variable domain in full (rest from reference TRBV30 and TRBJ1-2): SQTIHQWPATLVQPVGSPLSLECTVEGTSNPNLYWYRQAAGRGLQLLFYSVGIGQISSEVPQNLSASRPQDRQFILSSKKLLLSDSGFYLCAWSRSGGGIYGYTFGSGTRLTVV.

J is TRBJ2-3 and V is TRBV6-6; 12 bases agree with TRBD2. V lost 5 bases, J lost 5 bases, and 5 bases stayed unmatched. This CDR3 spans 15 amino acids. Germline CDR1 MNHNY, CDR2 SVGAGI (reference sequence). The CDR3 here is CASSPRLAGVDTQYF. The CDR3 coding sequence is TGTGCCAGCAGTCCTCGACTAGCGGGAGTAGATACGCAGTATTTT.

This chain joins TRBV6-5 and TRBJ2-5, with D possibly TRBD2 on 7 matching bases. The J call may be faulty, since TRBJ2-7 better matches the DNA end. Germline CDR1 is MNHEY and CDR2 is SVGAGI. CDR3 length: 15 residues. The DNA of the CDR3 is TGTGCCAGCAGTTATTCCGCCGGGGGGCGCCTCGAGCAGTACTTC. Residues: CASSYSAGGRLEQYF.

The CDR3 DNA is TGTGCCAGTACAAGTCCCTTTTCCGGGGAGTACAATGAGCAGTTCTTC. It codes for CASTSPFSGEYNEQFF. V is TRBV19 and J is TRBJ2-1, with a weak D call TRBD2 (5 bases). V lost 7 bases and J lost 4, with 20 bases in between. The germline gives CDR1 LNHDA, CDR2 SQIVND (reference sequence). The CDR3 contains 16 residues.

The CDR3 reads CASSSGGTGILNEQFF. The DNA of the CDR3 is TGTGCCAGCAGCTCAGGTGGGACAGGGATTCTCAATGAGCAGTTCTTC. The J gene is TRBJ2-1, the V gene TRBV7-3; 9 positions match TRBD1. This CDR3 contains 16 residues. Germline V lookup: CDR1 SGHTA, CDR2 FQGTGA. J was trimmed by 6 bases and V by 4 bases; bases with no gene match: 10.

CDR3 region: CASSLDIYGYTF. CDR3 in DNA: TGTGCCAGCAGCTTAGACATCTATGGCTACACCTTC. The genes are TRBV7-2 and TRBJ1-2; D gene unclear. Germline V gene lookup returns CDR1 SGHTA and CDR2 FQGNSA. V dropped 1 base and J dropped 4 bases, with 4 bases sitting between them. There are 12 residues in the CDR3.

The sample holds a few counts of this clone. The chain uses TRBV2 and TRBJ2-7; D remains unclear. V lost 1 base to trimming and J lost 3 bases, with 4 bases between them. The CDR3 runs to 12 residues. Germline loops: CDR1 SNHLY, CDR2 FYNNEI. The CDR3 nucleotides read TGTGCCAGCAGTGAAGACATCTACGAGCAGTACTTC. Its translation is CASSEDIYEQYF.

V usage is TRBV18 and J usage is TRBJ1-5; D is perhaps TRBD1 (5 bases). CDR3 size: 14 residues. Germline V gives CDR1 KGHSH, CDR2 LQKENI. V was shortened by 8 bases and J by 0 bases, with 11 bases between the two germline ends. CDR3 sequence reads: CASQSGGSNQPQHF. As DNA, the CDR3 is TGTGCCAGCCAGTCGGGGGGTAGCAATCAGCCCCAGCATTTT.

The chain couples TRBV28 to TRBJ1-1; 9 positions match TRBD1. V trimming: 4 bases; J trimming: 3 bases; junction bases outside the gene matches: 3. Germline assignment: CDR1 MDHEN and CDR2 SYDVKM. CDR3 size: 14 residues. This chain's CDR3 is CASSYRGPDTEAFF. For the CDR3, the DNA is TGTGCCAGCAGTTACAGGGGGCCAGACACTGAAGCTTTCTTT.

V gene TRBV15 combines with J gene TRBJ2-5; D gene ambiguous. The CDR3 is 13 amino acids. V was cut by 1 base and J by 3 bases, with 6 bases left in between. Germline assignment: CDR1 LNHNV and CDR2 YYDKDF (reference sequence). This CDR3 is CATSRGSEETQYF. DNA of the CDR3: TGTGCCACCAGCAGAGGTTCAGAAGAGACCCAGTACTTC.

The V and J genes are TRBV5-1 and TRBJ1-2; TRBD1 matches at 7 bases. The CDR3 sequence is 14 residues long. Germline lookup yields CDR1 SGHRS and CDR2 YFSETQ. J gave up 5 bases and V 4 bases, and 8 bases lay outside the gene matches. This chain's CDR3 is CASSTTGRSYGYTF. The CDR3 DNA sequence: TGCGCCAGCAGCACGACAGGGCGTTCATATGGCTACACCTTC.